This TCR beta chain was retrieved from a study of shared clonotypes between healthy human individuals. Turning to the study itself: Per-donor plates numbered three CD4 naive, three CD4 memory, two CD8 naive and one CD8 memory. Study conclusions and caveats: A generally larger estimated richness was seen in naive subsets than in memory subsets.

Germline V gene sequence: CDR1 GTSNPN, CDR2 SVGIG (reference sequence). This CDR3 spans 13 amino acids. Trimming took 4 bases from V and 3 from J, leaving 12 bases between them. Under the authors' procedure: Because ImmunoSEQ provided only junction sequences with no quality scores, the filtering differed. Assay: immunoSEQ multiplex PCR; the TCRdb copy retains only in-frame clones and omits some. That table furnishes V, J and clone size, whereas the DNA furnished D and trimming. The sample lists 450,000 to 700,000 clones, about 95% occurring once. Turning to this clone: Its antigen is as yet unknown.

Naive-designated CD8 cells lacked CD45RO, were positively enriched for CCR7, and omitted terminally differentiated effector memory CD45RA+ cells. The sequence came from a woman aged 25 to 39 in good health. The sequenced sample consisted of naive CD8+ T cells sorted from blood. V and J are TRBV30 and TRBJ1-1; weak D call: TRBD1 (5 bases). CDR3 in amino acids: CAWIGLGHTEAFF. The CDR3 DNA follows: TGTGCCTGGATTGGTTTGGGGCACACTGAAGCTTTCTTT.